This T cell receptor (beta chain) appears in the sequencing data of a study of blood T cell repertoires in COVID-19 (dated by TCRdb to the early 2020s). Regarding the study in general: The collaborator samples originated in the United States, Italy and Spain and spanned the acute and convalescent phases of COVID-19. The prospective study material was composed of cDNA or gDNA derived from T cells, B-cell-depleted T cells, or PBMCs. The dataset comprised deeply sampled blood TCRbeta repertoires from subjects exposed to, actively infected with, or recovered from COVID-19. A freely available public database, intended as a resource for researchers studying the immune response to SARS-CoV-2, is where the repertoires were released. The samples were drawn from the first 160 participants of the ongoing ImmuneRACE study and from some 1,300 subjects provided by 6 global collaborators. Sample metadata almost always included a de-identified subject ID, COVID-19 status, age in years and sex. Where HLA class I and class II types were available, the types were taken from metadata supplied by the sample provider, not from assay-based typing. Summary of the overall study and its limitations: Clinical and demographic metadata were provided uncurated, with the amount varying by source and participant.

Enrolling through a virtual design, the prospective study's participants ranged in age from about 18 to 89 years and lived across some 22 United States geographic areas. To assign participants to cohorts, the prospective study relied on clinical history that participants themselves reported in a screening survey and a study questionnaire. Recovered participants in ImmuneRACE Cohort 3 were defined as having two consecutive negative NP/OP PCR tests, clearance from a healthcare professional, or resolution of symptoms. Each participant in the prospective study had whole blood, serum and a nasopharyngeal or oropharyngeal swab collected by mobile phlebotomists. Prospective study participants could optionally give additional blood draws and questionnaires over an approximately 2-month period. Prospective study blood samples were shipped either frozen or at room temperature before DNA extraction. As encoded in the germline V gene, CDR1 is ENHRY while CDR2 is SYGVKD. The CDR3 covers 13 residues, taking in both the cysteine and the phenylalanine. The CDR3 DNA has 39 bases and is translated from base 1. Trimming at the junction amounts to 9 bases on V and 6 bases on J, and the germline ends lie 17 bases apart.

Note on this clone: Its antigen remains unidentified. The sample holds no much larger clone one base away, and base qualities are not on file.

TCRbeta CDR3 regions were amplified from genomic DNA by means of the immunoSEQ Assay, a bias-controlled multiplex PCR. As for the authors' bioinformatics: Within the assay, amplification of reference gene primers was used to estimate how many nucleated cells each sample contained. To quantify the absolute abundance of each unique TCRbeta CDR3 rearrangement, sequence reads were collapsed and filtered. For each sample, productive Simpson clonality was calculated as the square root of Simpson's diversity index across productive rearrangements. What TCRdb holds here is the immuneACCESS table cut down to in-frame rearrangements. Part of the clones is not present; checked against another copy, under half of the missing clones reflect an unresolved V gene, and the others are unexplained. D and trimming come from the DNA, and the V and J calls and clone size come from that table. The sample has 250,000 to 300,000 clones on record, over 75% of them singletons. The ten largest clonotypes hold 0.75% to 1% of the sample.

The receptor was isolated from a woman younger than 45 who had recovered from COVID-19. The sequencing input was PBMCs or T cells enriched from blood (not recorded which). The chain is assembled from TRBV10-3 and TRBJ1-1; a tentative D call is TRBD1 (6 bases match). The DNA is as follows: TGTGCCATTAAGTTACAGGGAAAGTCTGAAGCTTTCTTT. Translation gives CAIKLQGKSEAFF.